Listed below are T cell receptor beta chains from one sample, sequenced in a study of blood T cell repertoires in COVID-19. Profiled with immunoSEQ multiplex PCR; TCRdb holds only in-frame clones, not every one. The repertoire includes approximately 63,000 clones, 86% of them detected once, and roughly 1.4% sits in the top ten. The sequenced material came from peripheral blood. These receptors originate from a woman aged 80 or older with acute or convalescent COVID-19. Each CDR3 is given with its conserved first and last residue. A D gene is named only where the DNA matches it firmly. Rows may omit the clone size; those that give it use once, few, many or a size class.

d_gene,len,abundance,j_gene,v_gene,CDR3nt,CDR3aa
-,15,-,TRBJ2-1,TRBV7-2,TGTGCCAGCAGCTTTGACAGGGTTCGGGGGAATGAGCAGTTCTTC,CASSFDRVRGNEQFF
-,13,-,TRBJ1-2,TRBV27,TGTGCCAGCAGTTTATTCAGGGGTTCGGGCTACACCTTC,CASSLFRGSGYTF
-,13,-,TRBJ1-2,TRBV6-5,TGTGCCAGCAGTTCCCCCCGGTTCTATGGCTACACCTTC,CASSSPRFYGYTF
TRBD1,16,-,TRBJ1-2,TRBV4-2,TGTGCCAGCAGCCACGCCGTACAGGGGGCGAGGTACGGCTACACCTTC,CASSHAVQGARYGYTF
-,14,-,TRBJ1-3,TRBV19,TGTGCCAGTAGTAGTACGGGGGTCGGAAACACCATATATTTT,CASSSTGVGNTIYF
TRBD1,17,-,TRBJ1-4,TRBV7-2,TGTGCCAGCAGCTTAGTTGGGACAGGGGGCTTTAATGAAAAACTGTTTTTT,CASSLVGTGGFNEKLFF
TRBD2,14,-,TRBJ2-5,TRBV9,TGTGCCAGCAACCTAGCGGGGTTACAAGAGACCCAGTACTTC,CASNLAGLQETQYF
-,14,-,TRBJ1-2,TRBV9,TGTGCCAGCAGCGCCGTACCACAGGGTAGTGGCTACACCTTC,CASSAVPQGSGYTF
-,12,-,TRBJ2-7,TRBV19,TGTGCCAGTGGCCCCGGGTTCTACGAGCAGTACTTC,CASGPGFYEQYF
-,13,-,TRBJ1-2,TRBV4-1,TGCGCCAGCAGCCAACAGGGGAACTATGGCTACACCTTC,CASSQQGNYGYTF
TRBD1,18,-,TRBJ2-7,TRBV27,TGTGCCAGCAGACTCGGGACAGGGGAGCCTAGCGGTACCTACGAGCAGTACTTC,CASRLGTGEPSGTYEQYF
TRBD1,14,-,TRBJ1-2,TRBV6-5,TGTGCCAGCAGTCGACAGGGGGCGGAATACGGCTACACCTTC,CASSRQGAEYGYTF
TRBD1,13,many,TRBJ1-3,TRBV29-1,TGCAGCGCCGAGGGGACAGTTGGAAACACCATATATTTT,CSAEGTVGNTIYF
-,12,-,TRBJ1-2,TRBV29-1,TGCAGCGTTGGAACAGGGACGCATGGCTACACCTTC,CSVGTGTHGYTF
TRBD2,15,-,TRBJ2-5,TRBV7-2,TGTGCCAGCAGCTCAACCGGGACTAGTGAAGAGACCCAGTACTTC,CASSSTGTSEETQYF
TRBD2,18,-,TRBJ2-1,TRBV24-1,TGTGCCACCAGTGATTCAAAACACACCGGGACTAGCGTGGATGAGCAGTTCTTC,CATSDSKHTGTSVDEQFF
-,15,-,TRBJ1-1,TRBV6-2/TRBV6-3,TGTGCCAGCAGCCTAACTCCGAGAGGGAACACTGAAGCTTTCTTT,CASSLTPRGNTEAFF
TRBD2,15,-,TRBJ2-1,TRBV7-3,TGTGCCAGCAGCCCCGGACTAGCGGGAGATGGGGAGCAGTTCTTC,CASSPGLAGDGEQFF
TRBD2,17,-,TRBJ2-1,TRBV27,TGTGCCAGCAATCGACTAGCGGGAATGAGCTCCTACAATGAGCAGTTCTTC,CASNRLAGMSSYNEQFF
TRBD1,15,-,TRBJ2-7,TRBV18,TGTGCCAGCTCACCGCAGGGGACAGTCCTCTCCGAGCAGTACTTC,CASSPQGTVLSEQYF
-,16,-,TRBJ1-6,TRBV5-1,TGCGCCAGCAGCCCTCTCTCCCAGGGAAAAAATTCACCCCTCCACTTT,CASSPLSQGKNSPLHF
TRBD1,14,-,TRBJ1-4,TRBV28,TGTGCCAGCAGTCGGACAGGGGAGATTGAAAAACTGTTTTTT,CASSRTGEIEKLFF
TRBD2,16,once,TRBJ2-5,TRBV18,TGTGCCAGCTCACCCCTAGCGGGGGCCCTCCAAGAGACCCAGTACTTC,CASSPLAGALQETQYF
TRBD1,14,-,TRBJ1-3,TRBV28,TGTGCCAGCAGCCGGACAGGGGTGTCAAACACCATATATTTT,CASSRTGVSNTIYF
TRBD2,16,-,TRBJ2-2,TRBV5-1,TGCGCCAGCAGCGGCGGACTAGCGGGAGTCGCCGGGGAGCTGTTTTTT,CASSGGLAGVAGELFF
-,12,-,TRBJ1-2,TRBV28,TGTGCCAGCCAGTCACAGATCGCCGGCTACACCTTC,CASQSQIAGYTF
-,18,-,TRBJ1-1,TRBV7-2,TGTGCCAGCAGCTTAGCCTTAGGGGTGGGCAGGGGGAACACTGAAGCTTTCTTT,CASSLALGVGRGNTEAFF